The clone carrying this T cell receptor beta chain was seen many times. The antigen remains undetermined. The V and J ends lost 2 bases and 7 bases respectively, with 15 bases between them. Germline V gives CDR1 MDHEN, CDR2 SYDVKM. CDR3 size: 16 residues. The data originate from a study of Graves' ophthalmopathy and Graves' hyperthyroidism. The TCR beta CDR3 regions underwent amplification from RNA transcripts. First-round RT-PCR with HTBI primers preceded a second-round multiplex PCR. TCRdb re-called the multiplex PCR reads with MiXCR, one entry per CDR3 protein. The sample has 300,000 to 350,000 distinct CDR3 sequences; 17% are singletons. Study-level findings and limits: Progression of ophthalmopathy was predicted by the model with 65% to 71% sensitivity and under 85% specificity.

The chain recombines TRBV28 with TRBJ1-6, with D possibly TRBD1 on 5 matching bases. Sequencing was done on a sample of peripheral blood. The source of this sequence is an adult man with Graves' ophthalmopathy. As DNA, the CDR3 is TGTGCCAGCAGTTTAGAGGGCAGGGCGTCCAATTCACCCCTCCACTTT. Its protein is CASSLEGRASNSPLHF.